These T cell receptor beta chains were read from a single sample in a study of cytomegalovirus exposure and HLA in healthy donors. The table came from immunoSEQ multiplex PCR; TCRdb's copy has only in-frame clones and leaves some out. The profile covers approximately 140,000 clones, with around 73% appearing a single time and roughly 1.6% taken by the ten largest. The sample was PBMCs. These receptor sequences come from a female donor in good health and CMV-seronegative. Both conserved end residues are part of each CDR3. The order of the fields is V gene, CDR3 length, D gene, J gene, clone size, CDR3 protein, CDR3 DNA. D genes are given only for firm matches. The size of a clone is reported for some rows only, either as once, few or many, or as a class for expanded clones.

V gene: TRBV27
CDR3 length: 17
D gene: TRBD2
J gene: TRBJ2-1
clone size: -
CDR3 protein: CASSGVLGLAGFNEQFF
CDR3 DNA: TGTGCCAGCAGTGGGGTTCTCGGACTAGCGGGATTCAATGAGCAGTTCTTC

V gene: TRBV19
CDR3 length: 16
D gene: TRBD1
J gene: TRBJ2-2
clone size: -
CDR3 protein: CASSPTGTGFTGELFF
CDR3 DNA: TGTGCCAGTAGTCCGACCGGGACAGGGTTCACCGGGGAGCTGTTTTTT

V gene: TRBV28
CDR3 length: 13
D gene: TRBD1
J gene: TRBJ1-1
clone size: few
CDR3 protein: CASRQGARTEAFF
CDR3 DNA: TGTGCCAGCAGGCAGGGGGCCCGGACTGAAGCTTTCTTT

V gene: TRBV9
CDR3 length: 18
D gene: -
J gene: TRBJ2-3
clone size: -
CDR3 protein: CASSPMSAGGSLGDTQYF
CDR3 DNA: TGTGCCAGCAGCCCAATGTCGGCGGGCGGCTCTCTTGGGGATACGCAGTATTTT

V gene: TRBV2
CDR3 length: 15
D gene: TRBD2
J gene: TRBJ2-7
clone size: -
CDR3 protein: CGVSLAGASVGEQYF
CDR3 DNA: TGTGGGGTAAGCCTAGCGGGGGCTTCAGTTGGGGAGCAGTACTTC

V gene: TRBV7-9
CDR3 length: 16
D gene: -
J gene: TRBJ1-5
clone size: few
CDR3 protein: CASSLDARGLNQPQHF
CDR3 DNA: TGTGCCAGCAGCTTAGACGCCAGAGGACTAAATCAGCCCCAGCATTTT

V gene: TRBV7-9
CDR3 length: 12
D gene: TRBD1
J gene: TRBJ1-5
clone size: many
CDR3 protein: CASEQGVGPQHF
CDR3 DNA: TGTGCCAGCGAACAGGGGGTAGGGCCCCAGCATTTT

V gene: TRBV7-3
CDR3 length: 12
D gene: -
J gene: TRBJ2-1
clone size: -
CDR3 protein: CASSFTGTEQFF
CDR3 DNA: TGTGCCAGCAGCTTTACAGGTACAGAGCAGTTCTTC

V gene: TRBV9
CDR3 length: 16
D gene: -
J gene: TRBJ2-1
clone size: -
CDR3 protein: CASSVWAGGSYNEQFF
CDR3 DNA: TGTGCCAGCAGCGTCTGGGCCGGGGGCTCCTACAATGAGCAGTTCTTC

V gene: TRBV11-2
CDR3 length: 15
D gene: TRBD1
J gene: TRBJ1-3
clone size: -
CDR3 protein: CASSPTGGAGNTIYF
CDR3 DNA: TGTGCCAGCAGCCCAACAGGGGGAGCTGGAAACACCATATATTTT

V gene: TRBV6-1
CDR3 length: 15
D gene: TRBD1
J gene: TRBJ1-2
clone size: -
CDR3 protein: CASSDWSGGNYGYTF
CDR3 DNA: TGTGCCAGCAGTGATTGGTCAGGGGGTAACTATGGCTACACCTTC

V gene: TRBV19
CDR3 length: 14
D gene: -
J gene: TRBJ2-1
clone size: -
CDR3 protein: CASMRSGAIGEQFF
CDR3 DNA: TGTGCCAGTATGAGGTCTGGGGCGATCGGTGAGCAGTTCTTC

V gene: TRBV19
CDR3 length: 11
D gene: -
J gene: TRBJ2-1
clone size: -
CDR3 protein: CASNQGSEQFF
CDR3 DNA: TGTGCCAGTAATCAGGGGAGTGAGCAGTTCTTC

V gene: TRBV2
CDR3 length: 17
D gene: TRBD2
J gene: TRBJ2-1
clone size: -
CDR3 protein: CASSGITRGVSYNEQFF
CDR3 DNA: TGTGCCAGCAGTGGAATTACCCGGGGGGTCTCCTACAATGAGCAGTTCTTC

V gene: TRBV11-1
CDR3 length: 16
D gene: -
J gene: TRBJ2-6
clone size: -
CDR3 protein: CASSLGQSIGANVLTF
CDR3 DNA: TGTGCCAGCAGCTTAGGACAGTCTATTGGGGCCAACGTCCTGACTTTC

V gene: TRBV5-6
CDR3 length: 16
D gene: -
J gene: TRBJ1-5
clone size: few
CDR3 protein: CASSFGGTSVHQPQHF
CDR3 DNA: TGTGCCAGCAGCTTTGGGGGGACCTCCGTCCATCAGCCCCAGCATTTT

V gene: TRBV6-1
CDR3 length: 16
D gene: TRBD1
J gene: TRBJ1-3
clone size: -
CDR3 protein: CASSEARGLSGNTIYF
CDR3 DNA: TGTGCCAGCAGTGAAGCCAGGGGGCTCTCTGGAAACACCATATATTTT

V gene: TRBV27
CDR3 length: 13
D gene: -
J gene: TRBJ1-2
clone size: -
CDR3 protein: CASSFSRGNGYTF
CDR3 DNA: TGTGCCAGCAGTTTTTCTAGGGGGAATGGCTACACCTTC

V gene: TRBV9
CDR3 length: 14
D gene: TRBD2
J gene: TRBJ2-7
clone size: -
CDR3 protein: CASSLGTSPAEQYF
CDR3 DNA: TGTGCCAGCAGCTTAGGGACTAGTCCCGCCGAGCAGTACTTC

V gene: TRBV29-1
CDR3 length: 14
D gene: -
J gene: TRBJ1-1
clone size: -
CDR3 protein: CSVGSNRVGTEAFF
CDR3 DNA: TGCAGCGTGGGTTCAAACAGGGTGGGGACTGAAGCTTTCTTT

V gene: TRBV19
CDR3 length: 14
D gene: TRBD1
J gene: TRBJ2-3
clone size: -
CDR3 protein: CASRRDRATDTQYF
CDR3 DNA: TGTGCCAGTAGGAGAGACAGGGCCACAGATACGCAGTATTTT

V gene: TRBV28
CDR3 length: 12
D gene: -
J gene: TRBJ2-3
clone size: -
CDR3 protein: CASGSSDYTQYF
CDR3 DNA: TGTGCCAGCGGATCTAGCGACTATACGCAGTATTTT

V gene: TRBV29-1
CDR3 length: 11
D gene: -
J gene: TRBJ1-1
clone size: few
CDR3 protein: CSAGENTEAFF
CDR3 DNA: TGCAGCGCAGGTGAGAACACTGAAGCTTTCTTT

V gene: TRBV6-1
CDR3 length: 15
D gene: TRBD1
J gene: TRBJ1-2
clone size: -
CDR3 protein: CASSPGQGALYGYTF
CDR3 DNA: TGTGCCAGCAGCCCCGGGCAGGGGGCTCTCTATGGCTACACCTTC

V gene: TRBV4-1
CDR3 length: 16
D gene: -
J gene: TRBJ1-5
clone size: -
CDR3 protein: CASSQDWLQGNQPQHF
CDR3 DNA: TGCGCCAGCAGCCAAGATTGGCTTCAGGGGAATCAGCCCCAGCATTTT

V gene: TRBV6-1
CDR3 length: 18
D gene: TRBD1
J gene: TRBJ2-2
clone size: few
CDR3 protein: CASSEPGQGAPNTGELFF
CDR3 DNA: TGTGCCAGCAGTGAACCGGGACAGGGGGCTCCGAACACCGGGGAGCTGTTTTTT

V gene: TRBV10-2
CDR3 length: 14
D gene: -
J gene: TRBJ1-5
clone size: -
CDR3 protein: CASSRTDSNQPQHF
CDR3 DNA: TGCGCCAGCAGTCGGACAGATAGCAATCAGCCCCAGCATTTT

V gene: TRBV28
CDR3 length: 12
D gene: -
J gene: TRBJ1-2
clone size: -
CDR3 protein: CASSPSNYGYTF
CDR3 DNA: TGTGCCAGCAGCCCTTCTAACTATGGCTACACCTTC

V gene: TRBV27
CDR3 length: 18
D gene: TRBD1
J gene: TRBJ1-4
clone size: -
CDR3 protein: CASSLYVQTGVENEKLFF
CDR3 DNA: TGTGCCAGCAGTTTATACGTTCAGACAGGGGTTGAGAATGAAAAACTGTTTTTT

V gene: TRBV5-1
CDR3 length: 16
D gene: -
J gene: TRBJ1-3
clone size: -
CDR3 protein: CASSLEQGFSGNTIYF
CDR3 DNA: TGCGCCAGCAGCTTGGAGCAGGGTTTCTCTGGAAACACCATATATTTT

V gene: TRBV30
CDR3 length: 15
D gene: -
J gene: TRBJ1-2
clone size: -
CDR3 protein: CAWSAPGGLTYGYTF
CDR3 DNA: TGTGCCTGGAGCGCCCCAGGTGGATTAACCTATGGCTACACCTTC

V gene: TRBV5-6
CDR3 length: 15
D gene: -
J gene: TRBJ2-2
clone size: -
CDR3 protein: CASSFGRPFPGELFF
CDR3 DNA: TGTGCCAGCAGCTTCGGGAGACCGTTCCCCGGGGAGCTGTTTTTT

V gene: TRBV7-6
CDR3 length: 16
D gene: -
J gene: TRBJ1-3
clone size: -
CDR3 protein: CASSFSPTDTGNTIYF
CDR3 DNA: TGTGCCAGCAGCTTTTCCCCCACGGACACCGGAAACACCATATATTTT

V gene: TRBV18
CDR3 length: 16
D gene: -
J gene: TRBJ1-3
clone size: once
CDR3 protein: CASSTARTVSGNTIYF
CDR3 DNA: TGTGCCAGCTCAACCGCCCGGACAGTCTCTGGAAACACCATATATTTT

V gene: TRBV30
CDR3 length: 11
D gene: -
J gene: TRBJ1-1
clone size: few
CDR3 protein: CAWKRRTEAFF
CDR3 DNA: TGTGCCTGGAAACGCAGGACTGAAGCTTTCTTT